Listed below are T cell receptor beta chains from one sample, sequenced in a study of TIL therapy for anti-PD-1-resistant metastatic lung cancer. The repertoire was sequenced with immunoSEQ multiplex PCR; TCRdb's copy has only in-frame clones and lacks some. This repertoire shows some 60,000 clones, 73% found once; its top ten account for more than 1.5%. This material consisted of blood, taken at baseline. These TCRs come from a person aged 25-79 years with non-small cell lung cancer. Both conserved end residues are part of each CDR3. Fields, in order: CDR3 protein, CDR3 DNA, D gene, V gene, J gene, clone size. D genes are given only for firm matches. Clone size is stated in some rows and not others, as once, few, many or a class when expanded.

CASSQDLPARQVNEQFF,TGCGCCAGCAGCCAAGATTTGCCGGCAAGGCAGGTGAATGAGCAGTTCTTC,NA,TRBV4-1,TRBJ2-1,NA
CASSLGGGDSNQPQHF,TGTGCCAGCAGCTTGGGGGGAGGGGATAGCAATCAGCCCCAGCATTTT,NA,TRBV5-4,TRBJ1-5,once
CASSPVFATGNTIYF,TGTGCCAGCAGTCCGGTATTTGCCACTGGAAACACCATATATTTT,NA,TRBV11-3,TRBJ1-3,NA
CSAREGANVLTF,TGCAGCGCTAGAGAGGGGGCCAACGTCCTGACTTTC,NA,TRBV29-1,TRBJ2-6,NA
CASSEGQGSNTEAFF,TGTGCCAGCTCCGAAGGACAGGGGTCGAACACTGAAGCTTTCTTT,TRBD1,TRBV18,TRBJ1-1,few
CASSRLAGATDTQYF,TGTGCCAGCAGTCGGCTAGCGGGGGCCACAGATACGCAGTATTTT,TRBD2,TRBV6-5,TRBJ2-3,NA
CASSPQGAVYGYTF,TGTGCCAGCAGCCCACAGGGGGCGGTCTATGGCTACACCTTC,TRBD1,TRBV5-4,TRBJ1-2,NA
CASSLDRGHNQPQHF,TGTGCCAGCAGCTTGGACAGGGGGCATAATCAGCCCCAGCATTTT,TRBD1,TRBV11-1,TRBJ1-5,NA
CASRGLAGASWDEQYF,TGCGCCAGCAGGGGACTAGCGGGAGCCTCCTGGGACGAGCAGTACTTC,TRBD2,TRBV10-1,TRBJ2-7,few
CASRKWGGSQETQYF,TGTGCCAGCAGGAAGTGGGGTGGTTCCCAAGAGACCCAGTACTTC,NA,TRBV27,TRBJ2-5,once
CASSEAGYEQYF,TGTGCCAGCAGTGAAGCGGGCTACGAGCAGTACTTC,NA,TRBV6-1,TRBJ2-7,few
CASKKADSYEQYF,TGCGCCAGCAAAAAGGCAGATTCCTACGAGCAGTACTTC,NA,TRBV5-1,TRBJ2-7,NA
CASSAGSYGYTF,TGTGCCAGCAGTGCTGGATCCTATGGCTACACCTTC,NA,TRBV2,TRBJ1-2,few
CASSLGTGDFDEQYF,TGTGCCAGCAGCCTCGGGACAGGGGATTTCGACGAGCAGTACTTC,TRBD1,TRBV7-9,TRBJ2-7,few
CASSLRAGNRATEAFF,TGTGCCAGCAGCTTACGAGCCGGAAACAGGGCGACTGAAGCTTTCTTT,NA,TRBV11-2,TRBJ1-1,NA
CASSSSQIFYEQYF,TGTGCCAGCAGTAGTTCCCAGATATTCTACGAGCAGTACTTC,NA,TRBV2,TRBJ2-7,NA
CASSLNYNPSTDTQYF,TGTGCCAGCAGCTTAAACTACAACCCTAGCACAGATACGCAGTATTTT,NA,TRBV7-9,TRBJ2-3,NA
CASSRDRFNGYTF,TGTGCCAGCAGCAGGGACAGGTTTAATGGCTACACCTTC,TRBD1,TRBV7-2,TRBJ1-2,NA
CASSETGRSGNTIYF,TGTGCCAGCAGCGAAACAGGGCGCAGTGGAAACACCATATATTTT,NA,TRBV7-9,TRBJ1-3,NA
CASSLPGTGVAEQYF,TGTGCCAGCAGCTTGCCCGGGACAGGGGTTGCCGAGCAGTACTTC,TRBD1,TRBV5-4,TRBJ2-7,NA
CASRDSGTHYGYTF,TGTGCCAGCAGGGACAGCGGGACACACTATGGCTACACCTTC,NA,TRBV6-5,TRBJ1-2,few
CASSFGEGTEAFF,TGTGCCAGCAGCTTCGGGGAAGGCACTGAAGCTTTCTTT,NA,TRBV7-6,TRBJ1-1,NA
CASSQDSGGQGRQPQHF,TGCGCCAGCAGCCAAGATTCCGGGGGACAGGGCCGACAGCCCCAGCATTTT,TRBD1,TRBV4-3,TRBJ1-5,NA
CASSIGTRNTGELFF,TGTGCCAGTAGTATAGGGACTAGGAACACCGGGGAGCTGTTTTTT,TRBD2,TRBV19,TRBJ2-2,NA
CASSLRALEQYF,TGTGCCAGCAGTTTAAGGGCGCTGGAGCAGTACTTC,NA,TRBV28,TRBJ2-7,NA
CASSTRAGSNQPQHF,TGTGCCAGCAGTACCCGCGCGGGAAGCAATCAGCCCCAGCATTTT,NA,TRBV7-2,TRBJ1-5,NA
CASSVADLGGNTEAFF,TGTGCCAGCAGCGTAGCCGACTTAGGGGGAAACACTGAAGCTTTCTTT,NA,TRBV9,TRBJ1-1,NA
CASSRIGQSNQPQHF,TGTGCCAGCAGTAGGATTGGACAGTCAAATCAGCCCCAGCATTTT,NA,TRBV2,TRBJ1-5,NA
CASSLVGDLDTQYF,TGTGCCAGCAGCTTAGTGGGGGATTTAGATACGCAGTATTTT,NA,TRBV7-7,TRBJ2-3,medium-sized
CATRPLAGTDTQYF,TGTGCCACCCGCCCATTAGCGGGCACAGATACGCAGTATTTT,NA,TRBV27,TRBJ2-3,NA
CASKRVHEKLFF,TGTGCCAGCAAAAGGGTTCATGAAAAACTGTTTTTT,NA,TRBV2,TRBJ1-4,NA
CASNPAGSSYNEQFF,TGTGCCAGTAACCCGGCAGGGAGCTCCTACAATGAGCAGTTCTTC,NA,TRBV19,TRBJ2-1,NA
CASSSQGMSNQPQHF,TGTGCCAGCAGTTCACAAGGGATGAGCAATCAGCCCCAGCATTTT,NA,TRBV7-8,TRBJ1-5,few
CAWGRGWGDGYTF,TGTGCCTGGGGAAGAGGCTGGGGGGATGGCTACACCTTC,NA,TRBV30,TRBJ1-2,few
CASSFAYRDLNYGYTF,TGTGCCAGCAGCTTCGCTTACCGGGACCTTAACTATGGCTACACCTTC,NA,TRBV7-2,TRBJ1-2,NA
CASIGSGTDTQYF,TGTGCCAGCATCGGGTCCGGCACAGATACGCAGTATTTT,NA,TRBV25-1,TRBJ2-3,once
CASSSNRGLPSGNTIYF,TGTGCCAGCAGCTCCAACAGGGGGCTCCCCTCTGGAAACACCATATATTTT,TRBD1,TRBV7-8,TRBJ1-3,NA
CAISQLAGGTVSYNEQFF,TGTGCCATCAGCCAGCTAGCGGGGGGGACGGTATCCTACAATGAGCAGTTCTTC,TRBD2,TRBV10-3,TRBJ2-1,NA
CASSQDQGIQETQYF,TGCGCCAGCAGCCAAGATCAGGGGATCCAAGAGACCCAGTACTTC,NA,TRBV4-3,TRBJ2-5,NA
CASSYQVPGGSGYTF,TGTGCCAGCAGTTACCAAGTCCCAGGGGGTAGTGGCTACACCTTC,TRBD1,TRBV6-5,TRBJ1-2,NA